Listed below are T cell receptor beta chains from one sample, sequenced in a study of blood T cells in healthy people across ages. TCRdb reanalysed the 5' RACE reads using MiXCR and keeps one entry per CDR3 protein. The repertoire holds roughly 700,000 distinct CDR3 sequences, with around half as singletons. The sequencing input was blood. All receptors come from an older woman in good health. Both conserved end residues are part of each CDR3. Fields, in order: V gene, clone size, D gene, J gene, CDR3 DNA, CDR3 protein. A D gene is named only where the DNA matches it firmly. Clone size appears in some rows only: once, few, many, or a class for an expanded clone.

TRBV20-1	few	TRBD2	TRBJ2-1	TGCAGTGGTATTCTAGCGGGAGGCCTCAATGAGCAGTTCTTC	CSGILAGGLNEQFF
TRBV7-9	many	TRBD2	TRBJ2-7	TGTGCCAGCAGCTTACAAGGGACTAGCGGGAGCGACGAGCAGTACTTC	CASSLQGTSGSDEQYF
TRBV20-1	few	TRBD2	TRBJ2-7	TGCAGTGCTAGAAGGGAAGCGGGGGCTACATACGAGCAGTACTTC	CSARREAGATYEQYF
TRBV12-3/TRBV12-4	-	TRBD2	TRBJ2-3	TGTGCCAGCAGTGCACTAGCGGGAGGCTTAATTGGCACAGATACGCAGTATTTT	CASSALAGGLIGTDTQYF
TRBV2	few	-	TRBJ2-5	TGTGCCAGCAGCCAGCCTGAGACCGGACGAGAGACCCAGTACTTC	CASSQPETGRETQYF
TRBV7-2	-	-	TRBJ2-3	TGTGCCAGCAGCTTAGGGCGTACGGGTAGGACAGATACGCAGTATTTT	CASSLGRTGRTDTQYF
TRBV20-1	few	-	TRBJ1-4	TGCAGTGCTAGAGATCGGGGAACTACAATCGAAAAACTGTTTTTT	CSARDRGTTIEKLFF
TRBV10-3	-	TRBD1	TRBJ1-2	TGTGCCGTCAGCCCTACTGGACAGGACTATGGCTACACCTTC	CAVSPTGQDYGYTF
TRBV29-1	-	-	TRBJ2-5	TGCAGCGTTGAAGACAGGGTGGGAAAGACCCAGTACTTC	CSVEDRVGKTQYF
TRBV7-9	-	-	TRBJ1-2	TGTGCCAGCAGTAAGATGAGGGCATCCGACTATGGCTACACCTTC	CASSKMRASDYGYTF
TRBV5-1	-	-	TRBJ2-3	TGCGCCAGCAGCTTGGTTCAGAGCACAGATACGCAGTATTTT	CASSLVQSTDTQYF
TRBV20-1	-	-	TRBJ2-7	TGCAGTGCTAGAGGACCCAGCGTATCCTACGAGCAGTACTTC	CSARGPSVSYEQYF
TRBV12-3/TRBV12-4	-	-	TRBJ2-1	TGTGCCAGTGCTAGGGAGAATGAGCAGTTCTTC	CASARENEQFF
TRBV5-1	many	TRBD2	TRBJ2-5	TGCGCCAGCAGCTTGAGACTAGCGGGTCCTATCCCCCACAATGAGCAGTACTTC	CASSLRLAGPIPHNEQYF
TRBV1	-	-	TRBJ2-1	TGCACCAGCAAAGGACTAGCGAACAATAAGCAGTTCTTC	CTSKGLANNKQFF
TRBV28	few	-	TRBJ2-7	TGTGCCAGCAGTTCTAACGAGGCGGGGGCTGCCTACGAGCAGTACTTC	CASSSNEAGAAYEQYF
TRBV10-3	many	-	TRBJ1-2	TGTGCCATCCATGGCGCGCAGGGAGCCCAGGGGGGCTACACCTTC	CAIHGAQGAQGGYTF
TRBV2	few	-	TRBJ1-1	TGTGCCAGCAGTGTTCACAAGAACACTGAAGCTTTCTTT	CASSVHKNTEAFF
TRBV28	once	-	TRBJ2-2	TGTGCCAGCAGTGGAAATAGAGGGGAGCTGTTTTTT	CASSGNRGELFF
TRBV6-2/TRBV6-3	once	TRBD1	TRBJ2-7	TGTGCCAGCAGTCCAGCGGCGGGGACAGGGCCCTACGAGCAGTACTTC	CASSPAAGTGPYEQYF
TRBV4-2	few	TRBD2	TRBJ2-1	TGTGCCAGCAGCCAAGATCTGGCTAGCGGGAGATCGGGGTACAATGAGCAGTTCTTC	CASSQDLASGRSGYNEQFF
TRBV4-3	-	-	TRBJ2-1	TGCGCCAGCAGCCAAGAGCCCCAGTCAAATGAGCAGTTCTTC	CASSQEPQSNEQFF
TRBV7-8	few	-	TRBJ1-2	TGTGCCAGCAGCATGCGGACGCAGACCTATGGCTACACCTTC	CASSMRTQTYGYTF
TRBV5-1	-	-	TRBJ2-7	TGCGCCAGCAGCTCACAGGGATATAGGTACGAGCAGTACTTC	CASSSQGYRYEQYF
TRBV6-2/TRBV6-3	-	-	TRBJ2-7	TGTGCCAGCAGTGACCCGGCAGGGAGCGAGCAGTACTTC	CASSDPAGSEQYF
TRBV7-9	-	TRBD1	TRBJ2-7	TGTGCCAGCAGCTTTATGGACAGGGAAGTAGGCGAGCAGTACTTC	CASSFMDREVGEQYF
TRBV12-3/TRBV12-4	-	-	TRBJ1-5	TGTGCCAGCAGTTCCCGCGGGGGACAAGTAAATCAGCCCCAGCATTTT	CASSSRGGQVNQPQHF
TRBV20-1	-	-	TRBJ1-5	TGCAGTGCTCGCAAGGACCCCGAGGGACAGCCCCAGCATTTT	CSARKDPEGQPQHF
TRBV7-9	few	-	TRBJ1-2	TGTGCCAGCAGCCTTGGTACGAACTATGGCTACACCTTC	CASSLGTNYGYTF
TRBV30	-	-	TRBJ2-1	TGTGCCGGGAGTGTTGGAAATGAGCAGTTCTTC	CAGSVGNEQFF
TRBV7-6	once	-	TRBJ2-1	TGTGCCAGCAGCTCCACAGACTTTCACAATGAGCAGTTCTTC	CASSSTDFHNEQFF
TRBV4-3	-	-	TRBJ1-2	TGCGCCAGCAGCCAAGATATGGACAGTGGTTCTAACTATGGCTACACCTTC	CASSQDMDSGSNYGYTF
TRBV6-5	many	-	TRBJ2-3	TGTGCCAGCAGCCGGGATTTCACAGATACGCAGTATTTT	CASSRDFTDTQYF
TRBV5-1	-	-	TRBJ2-3	TGCGCCAGCAGCTTCTCCCCGACGACAGATACGCAGTATTTT	CASSFSPTTDTQYF
TRBV6-2/TRBV6-3	-	TRBD2	TRBJ2-1	TGTGCCAGCAGTTACTCCTGGACTAGCGGGATTTTAAATGAGCAGTTCTTC	CASSYSWTSGILNEQFF
TRBV5-6	-	-	TRBJ2-1	TGTGCCAGCAGCACCCGGGATAAACAGTTCTTC	CASSTRDKQFF
TRBV5-1	-	TRBD2	TRBJ2-1	TGCGCCAGCAGCCTCTTGAGCGGGAGGATCTATAGTGAGCAGTTCTTC	CASSLLSGRIYSEQFF
TRBV27	-	TRBD2	TRBJ2-5	TGTGCCAGCAGTTCCTTAGCGGGCCTCCAAGAGACCCAGTACTTC	CASSSLAGLQETQYF
TRBV6-2/TRBV6-3	once	-	TRBJ2-1	TGTGCCAGCAGTACGAGAGTTAAACTAGGGTACAATGAGCAGTTCTTC	CASSTRVKLGYNEQFF
TRBV5-1	-	TRBD1	TRBJ2-4	TGCGCCAGCAGCCCACAGGGGAAGGGAAACATTCAGTACTTC	CASSPQGKGNIQYF
TRBV5-5	few	-	TRBJ2-2	TGTGCCAGCAGCTTTGGTGACACCGGGGAGCTGTTTTTT	CASSFGDTGELFF
TRBV18	-	-	TRBJ2-5	TGTGCCAGCCTCGGACAGAGAAAAGAGACCCAGTACTTC	CASLGQRKETQYF
TRBV7-3	-	TRBD2	TRBJ2-3	TGTGCCAGCAGCCCTTCGGGACTAGCGGGAACAGATACGCAGTATTTT	CASSPSGLAGTDTQYF